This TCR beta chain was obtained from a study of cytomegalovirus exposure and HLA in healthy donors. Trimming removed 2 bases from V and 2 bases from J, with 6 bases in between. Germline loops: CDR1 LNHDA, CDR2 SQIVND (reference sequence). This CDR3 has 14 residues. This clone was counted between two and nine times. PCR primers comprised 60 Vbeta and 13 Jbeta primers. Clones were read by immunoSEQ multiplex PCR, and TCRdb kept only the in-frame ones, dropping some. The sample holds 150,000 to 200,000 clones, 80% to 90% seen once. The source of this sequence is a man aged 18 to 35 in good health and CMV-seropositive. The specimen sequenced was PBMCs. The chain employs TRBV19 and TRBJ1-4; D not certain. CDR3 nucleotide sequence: TGTGCCAGTAGTATACCCAGGACTAATGAAAAACTGTTTTTT. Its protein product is CASSIPRTNEKLFF.